What follows are 9 T cell receptor beta chains derived from one specimen sequenced in a study of identical twins. One entry per CDR3 protein results from TCRdb running MiXCR on the 5' RACE reads. In the table there are about 810,000 distinct CDR3 sequences, about 12% of which are singletons. In addition, the sample was reused for a study of yellow fever vaccine responses in identical twins.

Sequencing was done on a sample of PBMCs. The receptors stem from a woman aged 18-29 years in good health.

This chain links TRBV12-3 or TRBV12-4 with TRBJ2-5; either TRBD1 or TRBD2 may fit D (5 bases each). The CDR3 extends over 13 amino acids. The V and J ends lost 7 bases and 3 bases respectively, with 12 bases between them. The CDR3, as DNA: TGTGCCAGCAATCCGGGACCCGAAGAGACCCAGTACTTC. It codes for CASNPGPEETQYF.

The J gene is TRBJ1-2, the V gene TRBV25-1; no firm D call. The germline V gene has CDR1 MGHDK and CDR2 SYGVNS. The CDR3 extends over 12 amino acids. Trimming stripped 4 bases from V and 5 bases from J, with 8 bases between. CDR3 DNA sequence: TGTGCCAGCAGTGGACATAATTATGGCTACACCTTC. Its protein product is CASSGHNYGYTF.

This clonotype was picked up a small number of times. The chain joins TRBV6-1 to TRBJ2-1, with D possibly matching TRBD2 (5 bases). Germline CDR1 is MNHNS and CDR2 is SASEGT. This CDR3 is built from 14 residues. V lost 8 bases to trimming and J lost 0 bases, with 11 bases between them. In nucleotides, the CDR3 is TGTGCCAGCCGGAGCGGACGCTCCTACAATGAGCAGTTCTTC. Translation gives CASRSGRSYNEQFF.

The rearrangement uses TRBV12-5 and TRBJ1-1; no reliable D call. The length of the CDR3 is 13 residues. Trimming left V 8 bases short and J 4 bases short, with 14 bases between. Germline lookup yields CDR1 LGHNT and CDR2 FRNRAP. The CDR3 protein is CASRTEGATEAFF. In nucleotides, the CDR3 is TGTGCTAGTCGGACGGAGGGAGCCACTGAAGCTTTCTTT.

The chain has TRBV10-3 and TRBJ2-3, with 9 bases matching TRBD2. The V and J ends lost 6 bases and 1 base, in that order; junction bases with no gene match: 8. Looked up from germline, CDR1 is ENHRY and CDR2 is SYGVKD. The CDR3 has 16 amino acids. For the CDR3, the DNA is TGTGCCATCAGGGAACCTAGCGGGACAGGCACAGATACGCAGTATTTT. Translation gives CAIREPSGTGTDTQYF.

This clonotype has more than one count but fewer than ten. The chain recombines TRBV28 with TRBJ1-5; D gene ambiguous. CDR1 and CDR2 (germline): MDHEN, SYDVKM. CDR3 length: 16 residues. Trimming shortened V by 5 bases and J by 6 bases, and 20 bases separated the two germline ends. The CDR3 region is CASSPPRREPGQPQHF. The DNA for the CDR3 is TGTGCCAGCAGTCCACCCCGGAGGGAACCGGGTCAGCCCCAGCATTTT. The full variable domain, in which reference TRBV28 and TRBJ1-5 provide the parts outside the CDR3, is DVKVTQSSRYLVKRTGEKVFLECVQDMDHENMFWYRQDPGLGLRLIYFSYDVKMKEKGDIPEGYSVSREKKERFSLILESASTNQTSMYLCASSPPRREPGQPQHFGDGTRLSIL.

V gene TRBV20-1 combines with J gene TRBJ2-1, with 7 bases matching TRBD2. The length of the CDR3 is 14 residues. Germline trimming cut 1 base from V and 3 bases from J; bases unmatched to any gene: 3. Germline CDR1 is DFQATT and CDR2 is SNEGSKA (reference sequence). CDR3 sequence: CSARAGGDYNEQFF. The CDR3 DNA sequence: TGCAGTGCTAGAGCGGGGGGTGACTACAATGAGCAGTTCTTC.

The J gene is TRBJ2-7, the V gene TRBV18; D ambiguous. Trimming pared 6 bases from V and 2 bases from J, leaving 11 bases between. From germline, CDR1 is KGHSH and CDR2 LQKENI. The CDR3 loop spans 13 amino acids. The CDR3 region is CASSLTPTYEQYV. CDR3 coding DNA: TGTGCCAGCTCTCTCACTCCCACCTACGAGCAGTACGTC.

This rearrangement joins TRBV20-1 to TRBJ2-6; maybe TRBD2 (6 bases). Germline lookup yields CDR1 DFQATT and CDR2 SNEGSKA (reference sequence). The CDR3 is made up of 20 amino acids. The V gene lost 0 bases and the J gene lost 1 base, with 22 bases spanning the gap. The CDR3 DNA follows: TGCAGTGCTAGAGATTTGTTTTTAGCGGCAGGGAGATCTGGGGCCAACGTCCTGACTTTC. Its protein product is CSARDLFLAAGRSGANVLTF.